The 18 T cell receptor beta chains listed next were all sequenced from one sample in a study of T cell repertoires in cytomegalovirus infection (dated by TCRdb to between 2018 and 2021). TCRdb lists the instrument as Illumina HiSeq 1500. TCRdb cleaned the public reads at Q25 with fastp, built clones with MiXCR and kept in-frame beta chains. CDR3 protein duplicates are merged, each entry listing the most common genes and DNA. In all, the sample holds hundreds of thousands of distinct CDR3 sequences, and around a third of those were seen once. The top ten clonotypes cover about 20% of the sample. The treatment or condition label, read with the paper, signifies: in vitro stimulation with specific CMV peptide epitopes to enrich CMV-specific T cells. No antigen has been identified for these receptors. Sequenced here: cultured PBMCs, sampled from culture after CMV antigen stimulation. The receptors derive from a human donor in good health (CMV status not recorded). Some clones in this sample may be carry-over from other donors' samples.

About this clonotype: No DNA is shown, since the ends of the CDR3 on it are uncertain; the CDR3 is the one TCRdb lists. This sequence joins TRBV12-3 or TRBV12-4 and TRBJ2-5; the D call TRBD2 from the table was never checked on the DNA. Counting both end residues, the CDR3 totals 17 amino acids. The CDR3 spells CASSSSGLAGVIETQYF.

This clonotype showed up many times. The V gene is TRBV7-6, the J gene TRBJ2-3; D gene ambiguous. Between the trimmed V and J ends, which lost 5 bases and 5 bases, there was a span of 8 bases. Per germline, CDR1 SGHVS and CDR2 FNYEAQ. The CDR3 runs to 12 residues. The CDR3 DNA follows: TGTGCCAGCAGCCAGCGAGGAGATACGCAGTATTTT. This translates into CASSQRGDTQYF.

V and J are TRBV4-1 and TRBJ1-1; tentatively, D is TRBD1 (6 bases). Between the trimmed V and J ends, which lost 2 bases and 3 bases, there was a span of 22 bases. The germline CDR1 and CDR2 sequences are MGHRA and YSYEKL. CDR3 length equals 18 residues. CDR3 sequence reads: CASSQQSGRGWRDTEAFF. Here the CDR3 DNA reads TGCGCCAGCAGCCAACAATCGGGCAGGGGATGGAGGGACACTGAAGCTTTCTTT.

This rearrangement joins TRBV20-1 to TRBJ2-2; 7 bases match TRBD2. Germline V gene data show CDR1 as DFQATT and CDR2 as SNEGSKA (reference sequence). V shed 1 base and J 1 base; nucleotides not matched to a gene: 9. This CDR3 spans 17 amino acids. The CDR3 sequence is CSARARLAAQNTGELFF. The DNA of the CDR3 is TGCAGTGCTAGAGCGCGGCTAGCGGCCCAGAACACCGGGGAGCTGTTTTTT.

The gene calls are TRBV6-6 and TRBJ2-3, with D uncertain. There are 12 residues in the CDR3. Germline loops: CDR1 MNHNY, CDR2 SVGAGI (reference sequence). V lost 7 bases, J lost 2 bases, and 7 bases lay in between. The CDR3 region has the DNA TGTGCCAGCACCGACCCCACAGATACGCAGTATTTT. This encodes CASTDPTDTQYF.

The rearrangement links TRBV7-4 to TRBJ1-3; no definite D call. CDR1 and CDR2 (germline): SGHVT, SQSDAQ. V gave up 4 bases and J gave up 4 bases, with 14 bases separating them. CDR3 length: 15 residues. This chain's CDR3 is CASSSLAPRGNTIYF. The CDR3 nucleotides read TGTGCCAGCAGCTCACTCGCCCCGAGGGGAAACACCATATATTTT.

This clonotype has only one observation. The gene calls are TRBV7-2 and TRBJ1-6, with D perhaps matching TRBD1 (6 bases). CDR3 length: 13 residues. V was clipped by 3 bases and J by 14 bases, with 14 bases between them. Germline CDR1 is SGHTA and CDR2 is FQGNSA. The chain's CDR3 is CASSFTGFRSLHF. The CDR3 region has the DNA TGTGCCAGCAGCTTTACAGGGTTCAGGTCCCTCCACTTT.

This chain joins TRBV6-1 and TRBJ2-7; TRBD1 is a possible D gene (6 bases). The CDR3 is made up of 15 amino acids. Germline V gene data show CDR1 as MNHNS and CDR2 as SASEGT. Trimming took off 3 bases at V and 3 bases at J, with 15 bases between the two ends. The CDR3 nucleotides read TGTGCCAGCAGTGACCGGGACATACTAGACTACGAGCAGTACTTC. This sequence encodes CASSDRDILDYEQYF.

The chain is built from TRBV7-2 and TRBJ1-1, with 9 bases matching TRBD1. The CDR3 spans 16 residues. Germline-derived CDR1 and CDR2 are SGHTA and FQGNSA. Losses at the gene ends were 6 bases for V and 11 bases for J; bases not matched to a gene: 19. The chain's CDR3 is CASRKTGGSRTGVAFF. In nucleotides, the CDR3 is TGTGCCAGCAGGAAAACAGGGGGCTCCCGAACTGGGGTCGCTTTCTTT. The full variable domain, rest sourced from reference TRBV7-2 and TRBJ1-1, is GAGVSQSPSNKVTEKGKDVELRCDPISGHTALYWYRQSLGQGLEFLIYFQGNSAPDKSGLPSDRFSAERTGGSVSTLTIQRTQQEDSAVYLCASRKTGGSRTGVAFFGQGTRLTVV.

The chain couples TRBV7-9 to TRBJ2-7, with TRBD2 identical over 12 bases. The germline gives CDR1 SEHNR, CDR2 FQNEAQ (reference sequence). This CDR3 contains 15 residues. V dropped 5 bases and J dropped 4; count of bases not matched to a gene: 6. CDR3 residues: CASSPPTSGSYEQYF. The CDR3 coding sequence is TGTGCCAGCAGCCCGCCGACTAGCGGGAGTTACGAGCAGTACTTC.

In its sample, this clonotype was seen many times. The genes are TRBV6-6 and TRBJ1-1, with D unresolved. Between the trimmed V and J ends, which lost 4 bases and 0 bases, there was a span of 9 bases. CDR1 is MNHNY, CDR2 SVGAGI, per germline (reference sequence). The CDR3 totals 14 residues. Here the CDR3 reads CASSSGSLNTEAFF. The CDR3 nucleotides read TGTGCCAGCAGTTCAGGTTCCCTGAACACTGAAGCTTTCTTT.

The V gene is TRBV11-2, the J gene TRBJ1-3; no firm D call. Trimming left V 1 base short and J 4 bases short, with 11 bases between. This CDR3 spans 15 amino acids. CDR1 SGHAT and CDR2 FQNNGV come from the germline V gene. The CDR3 reads CASSLAREAGNTIYF. The CDR3 bases are TGTGCCAGCAGCTTAGCCCGAGAGGCCGGAAACACCATATATTTT.

The rearrangement links TRBV4-3 to TRBJ1-1; the D gene is possibly TRBD1 (5 bases). Germline V gene data show CDR1 as LGHNA and CDR2 as YSLEER. The V end lost 0 bases, the J end lost 3 bases, and 11 bases lay between the germline ends. The CDR3 has 15 amino acids. CDR3 sequence reads: CASSQDRRGDTEAFF. In DNA, the CDR3 is TGCGCCAGCAGCCAAGATCGGCGGGGGGACACTGAAGCTTTCTTT.

The rearrangement uses TRBV5-4 and TRBJ1-6; D is undetermined. The V and J ends lost 4 bases and 8 bases respectively, with 10 bases between them. CDR1 is SGHNT, CDR2 YYREEE, per germline (reference sequence). This CDR3 is 13 amino acids long. The CDR3 DNA sequence: TGTGCCAGCAGCCGAACCCGTGATTCACCCCTCCACTTT. As protein: CASSRTRDSPLHF.

The table lists this clonotype with many counts. The chain recombines TRBV7-2 with TRBJ2-7; the D is unclear. The germline gives CDR1 SGHTA, CDR2 FQGNSA. The length of the CDR3 is 17 residues. V was shortened by 0 bases and J by 2 bases, with 17 bases between the two germline ends. CDR3 sequence reads: CASSLAWQARSPYEQYF. CDR3 nucleotide sequence: TGTGCCAGCAGCTTAGCGTGGCAGGCGAGGTCCCCCTACGAGCAGTACTTC.

The chain joins TRBV12-3 or TRBV12-4 to TRBJ2-5; D may correspond to TRBD1 or TRBD2 (6 bases each). CDR3 size: 13 residues. Trimming cost V 6 bases and J 5 bases, with 13 bases left between them. The CDR3 DNA follows: TGTGCCAGCAGCAGAGGGGGGATCGAGACCCAGTACTTC. Amino acid sequence: CASSRGGIETQYF.

The gene calls are TRBV12-3 or TRBV12-4 and TRBJ2-3; D not certain. The CDR3 contains 11 residues. The germline V and J ends were trimmed by 6 bases and 5 bases, with 6 bases remaining between them. CDR3 DNA sequence: TGTGCCAGCAGACACGGAGATACGCAGTATTTT. As protein: CASRHGDTQYF.

The chain carries TRBV18 and TRBJ2-1; 10 nucleotides line up with TRBD1. The CDR3 spans 16 residues. Trimming cost V 6 bases and J 6 bases; bases outside gene matches: 11. Per the germline V gene, CDR1 is KGHSH and CDR2 is LQKENI. As DNA, the CDR3 is TGTGCCAGCTCTCGCTCCGGGACAGGGGCACTCAATGAGCAGTTCTTC. Translating it yields CASSRSGTGALNEQFF.